This T cell receptor beta chain was retrieved from a study of shared clonotypes between healthy human individuals. Turning to this clone: Its antigen is currently unknown.

Each cell subset's genomic DNA was divided evenly among several immunoSEQ plates. Method: immunoSEQ multiplex PCR; TCRdb's copy keeps in-frame clones and lacks some. The table has around 2.1 million clones, roughly 91% seen once. Naive CD8 cells lacked CD45RO and underwent positive selection for CCR7, leaving out terminally differentiated effector memory CD45RA+ cells. Findings of the study overall: Expectations were that clonotype sharing among donors would be affected by sequencing depth.

The V gene's germline CDR1 is MGHDK and CDR2 SYGVNS. This CDR3 is built from 13 residues. The germline V and J ends were trimmed by 6 bases and 1 base, with 10 bases remaining between them. The sequence was collected from a man younger than 30 in good health. Some clones in this sample may be carry-over from other donors' samples. The chain has TRBV25-1 and TRBJ2-7; D may be TRBD1 (6 bases). The material sequenced was naive CD8+ T cells from PBMCs. The CDR3 loop is CASRETGSYEQYF. The CDR3 DNA sequence: TGTGCCAGCAGGGAGACAGGATCCTACGAGCAGTACTTC.